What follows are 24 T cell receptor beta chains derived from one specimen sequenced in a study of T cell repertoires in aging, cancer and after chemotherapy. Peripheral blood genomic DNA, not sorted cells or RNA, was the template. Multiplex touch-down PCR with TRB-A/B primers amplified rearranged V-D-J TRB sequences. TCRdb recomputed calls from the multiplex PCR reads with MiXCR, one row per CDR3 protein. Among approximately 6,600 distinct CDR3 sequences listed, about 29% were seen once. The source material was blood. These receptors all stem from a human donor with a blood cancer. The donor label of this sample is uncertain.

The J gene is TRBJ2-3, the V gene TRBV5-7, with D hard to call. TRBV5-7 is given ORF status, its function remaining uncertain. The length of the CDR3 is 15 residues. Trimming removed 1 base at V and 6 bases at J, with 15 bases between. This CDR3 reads CASSLSAPSWDTQYF. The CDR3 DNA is TGTGCCAGCAGCTTGTCGGCCCCATCATGGGATACGCAGTATTTT.

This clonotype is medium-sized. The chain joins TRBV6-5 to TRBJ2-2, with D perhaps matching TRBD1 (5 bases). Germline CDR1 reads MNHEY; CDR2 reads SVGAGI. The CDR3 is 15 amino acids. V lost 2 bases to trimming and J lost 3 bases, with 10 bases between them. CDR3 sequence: CASSYLRADTGELFF. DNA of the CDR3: TGTGCCAGCAGTTACCTCAGGGCAGACACCGGGGAGCTGTTTTTT.

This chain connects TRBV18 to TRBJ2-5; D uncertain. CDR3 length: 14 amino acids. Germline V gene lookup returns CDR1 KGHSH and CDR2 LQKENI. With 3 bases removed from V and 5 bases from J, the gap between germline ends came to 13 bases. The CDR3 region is CASSPSATTETQYF. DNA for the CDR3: TGTGCCAGCTCACCTTCGGCGACAACCGAGACCCAGTACTTC.

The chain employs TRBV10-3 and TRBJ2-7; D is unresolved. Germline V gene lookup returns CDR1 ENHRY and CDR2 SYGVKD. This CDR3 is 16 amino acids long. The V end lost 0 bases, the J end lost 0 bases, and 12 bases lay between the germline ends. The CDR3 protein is CAISESGSKGSYEQYF. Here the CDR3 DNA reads TGTGCCATCAGTGAGTCTGGCAGTAAGGGCTCCTACGAGCAGTACTTC.

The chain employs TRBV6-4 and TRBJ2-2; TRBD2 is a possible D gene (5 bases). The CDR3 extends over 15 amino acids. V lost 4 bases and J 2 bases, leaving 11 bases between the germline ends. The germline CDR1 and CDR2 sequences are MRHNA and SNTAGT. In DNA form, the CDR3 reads TGTGCCAGCAGTGCTGAGGGTGTAAACACCGGGGAGCTGTTTTTT. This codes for CASSAEGVNTGELFF.

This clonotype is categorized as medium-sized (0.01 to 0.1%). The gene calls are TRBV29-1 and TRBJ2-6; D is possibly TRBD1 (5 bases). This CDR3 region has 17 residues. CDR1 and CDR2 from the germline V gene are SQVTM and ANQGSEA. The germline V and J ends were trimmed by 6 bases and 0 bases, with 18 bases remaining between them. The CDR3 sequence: CSVLVANRFSGANVLTF. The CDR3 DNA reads TGCAGCGTCCTAGTCGCTAACAGGTTCTCTGGGGCCAACGTCCTGACTTTC.

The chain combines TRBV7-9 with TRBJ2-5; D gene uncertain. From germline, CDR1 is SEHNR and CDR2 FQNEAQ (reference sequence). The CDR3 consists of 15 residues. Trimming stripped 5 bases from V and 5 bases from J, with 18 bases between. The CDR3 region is CASSPPGPPRETQYF. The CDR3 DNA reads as TGTGCCAGCAGCCCCCCCGGCCCGCCTCGTGAGACCCAGTACTTC.

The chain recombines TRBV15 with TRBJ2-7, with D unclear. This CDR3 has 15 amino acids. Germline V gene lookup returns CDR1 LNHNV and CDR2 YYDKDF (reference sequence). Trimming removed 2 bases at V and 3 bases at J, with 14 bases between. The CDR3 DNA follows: TGTGCCACCAGCAGATCTACCGTGACAAGCTACGAGCAGTACTTC. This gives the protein CATSRSTVTSYEQYF. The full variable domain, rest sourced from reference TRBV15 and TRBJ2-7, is DAMVIQNPRYQVTQFGKPVTLSCSQTLNHNVMYWYQQKSSQAPKLLFHYYDKDFNNEADTPDNFQSRRPNTSFCFLDIRSPGLGDTAMYLCATSRSTVTSYEQYFGPGTRLTVT.

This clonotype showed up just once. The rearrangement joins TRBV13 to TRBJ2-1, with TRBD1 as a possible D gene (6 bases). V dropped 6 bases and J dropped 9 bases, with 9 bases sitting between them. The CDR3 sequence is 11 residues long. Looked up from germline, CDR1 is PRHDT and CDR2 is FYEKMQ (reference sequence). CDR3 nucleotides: TGTGCCAGCAGGGGGGCCCGTGAGCAGTTCTTC. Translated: CASRGAREQFF.

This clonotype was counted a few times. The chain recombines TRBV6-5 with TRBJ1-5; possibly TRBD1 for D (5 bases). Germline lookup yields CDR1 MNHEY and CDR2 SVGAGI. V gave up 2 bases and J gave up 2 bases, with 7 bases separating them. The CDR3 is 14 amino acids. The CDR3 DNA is TGTGCCAGCAGTTACGGGGGGGGCAATCAGCCCCAGCATTTT. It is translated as CASSYGGGNQPQHF.

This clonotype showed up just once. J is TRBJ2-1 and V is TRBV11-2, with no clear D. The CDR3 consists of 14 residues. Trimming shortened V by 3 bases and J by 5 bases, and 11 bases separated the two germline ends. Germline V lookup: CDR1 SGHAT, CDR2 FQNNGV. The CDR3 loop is CASSFSGGDNEQFF. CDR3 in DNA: TGTGCCAGCAGCTTTTCGGGCGGAGACAATGAGCAGTTCTTC.

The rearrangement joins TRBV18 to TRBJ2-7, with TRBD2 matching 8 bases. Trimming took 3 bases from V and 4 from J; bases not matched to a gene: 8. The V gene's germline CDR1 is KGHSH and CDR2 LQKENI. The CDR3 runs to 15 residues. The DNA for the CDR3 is TGTGCCAGCTCACCCGGGACTAGGGCTGGGTACGAGCAGTACTTC. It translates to CASSPGTRAGYEQYF.

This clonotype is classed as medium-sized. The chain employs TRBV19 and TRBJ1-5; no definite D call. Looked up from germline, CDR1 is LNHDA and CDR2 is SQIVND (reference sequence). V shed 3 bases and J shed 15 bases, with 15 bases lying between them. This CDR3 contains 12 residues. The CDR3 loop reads CASSMRSSRRHF. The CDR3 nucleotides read TGTGCCAGTAGTATGCGGTCCAGCAGGAGGCATTTT.

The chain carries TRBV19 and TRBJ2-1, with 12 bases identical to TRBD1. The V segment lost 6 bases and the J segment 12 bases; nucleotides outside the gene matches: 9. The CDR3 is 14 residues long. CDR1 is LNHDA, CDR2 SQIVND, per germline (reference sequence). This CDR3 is CASSTGTGGGWQFF. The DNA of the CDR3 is TGTGCCAGTAGCACCGGGACAGGGGGCGGATGGCAGTTCTTC.

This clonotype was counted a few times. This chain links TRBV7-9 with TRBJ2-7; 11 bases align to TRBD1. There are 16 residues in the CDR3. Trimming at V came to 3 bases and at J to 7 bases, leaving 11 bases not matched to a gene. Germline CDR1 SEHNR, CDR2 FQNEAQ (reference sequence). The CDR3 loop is CASSLNPGQGVYEQYF. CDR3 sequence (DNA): TGTGCCAGCAGCTTGAATCCGGGACAGGGGGTTTATGAGCAGTACTTC.

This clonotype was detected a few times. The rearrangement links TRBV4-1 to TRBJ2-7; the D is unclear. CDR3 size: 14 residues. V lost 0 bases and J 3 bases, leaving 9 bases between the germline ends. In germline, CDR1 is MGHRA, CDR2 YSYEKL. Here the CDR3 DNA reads TGCGCCAGCAGCCAAGATAAGGGCATCTACGAGCAGTACTTC. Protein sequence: CASSQDKGIYEQYF.

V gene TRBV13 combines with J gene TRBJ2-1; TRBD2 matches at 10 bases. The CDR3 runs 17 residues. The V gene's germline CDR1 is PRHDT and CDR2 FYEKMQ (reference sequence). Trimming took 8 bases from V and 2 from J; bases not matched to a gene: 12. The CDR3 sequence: CASVAGGPLSTYNEQFF. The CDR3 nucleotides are TGTGCCAGCGTAGCGGGGGGCCCCCTTAGCACCTACAATGAGCAGTTCTTC.

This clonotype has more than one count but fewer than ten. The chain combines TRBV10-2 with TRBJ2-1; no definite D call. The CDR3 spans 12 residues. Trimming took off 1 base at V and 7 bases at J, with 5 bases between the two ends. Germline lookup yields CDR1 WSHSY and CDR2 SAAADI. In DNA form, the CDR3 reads TGCGCCAGCAGTGAGTTGGGGAATGAGCAGTTCTTC. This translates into CASSELGNEQFF.

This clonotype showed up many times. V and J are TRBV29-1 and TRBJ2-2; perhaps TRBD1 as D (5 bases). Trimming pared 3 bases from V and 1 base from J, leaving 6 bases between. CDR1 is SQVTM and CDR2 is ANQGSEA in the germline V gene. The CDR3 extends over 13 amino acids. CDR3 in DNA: TGCAGCGTTGACAGGGAGAACACCGGGGAGCTGTTTTTT. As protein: CSVDRENTGELFF.

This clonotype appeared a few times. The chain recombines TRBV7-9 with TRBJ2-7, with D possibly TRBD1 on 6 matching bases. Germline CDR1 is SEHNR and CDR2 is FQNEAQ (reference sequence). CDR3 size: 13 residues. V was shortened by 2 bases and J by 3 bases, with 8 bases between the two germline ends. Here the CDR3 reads CASSLIQGYEQYF. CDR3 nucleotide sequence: TGTGCCAGCAGCTTAATACAGGGCTACGAGCAGTACTTC.

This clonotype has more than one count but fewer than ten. CDR3 nucleotide sequence: TGTGCCACCAACCCCGGGGGCCAAACGGGCAGGGACCAGTACTTC. It encodes CATNPGGQTGRDQYF. The chain is built from TRBV10-3 and TRBJ2-5, with D perhaps TRBD1 or TRBD2 (6 bases each). Trimming shortened V by 10 bases and J by 10 bases, and 28 bases separated the two germline ends. CDR3 length equals 15 residues. Germline CDR1 and CDR2: ENHRY and SYGVKD.

The CDR3 region has the DNA TGTGCCACCCGGGAGGGGTTTATAAATGAGCAGTTCTTC. It codes for CATREGFINEQFF. V and J are TRBV6-5 and TRBJ2-1; 8 nucleotides align to TRBD2. The CDR3 contains 13 residues. V shed 10 bases and J 7 bases; nucleotides not matched to a gene: 9. CDR1 and CDR2 from the germline V gene are MNHEY and SVGAGI.

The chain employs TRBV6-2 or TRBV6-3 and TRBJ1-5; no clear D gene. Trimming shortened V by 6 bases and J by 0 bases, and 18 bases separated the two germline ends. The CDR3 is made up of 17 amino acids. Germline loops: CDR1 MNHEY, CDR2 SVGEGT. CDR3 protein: CASSPAKQTYSNQPQHF. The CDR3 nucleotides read TGTGCCAGCAGCCCTGCTAAACAGACGTATAGCAATCAGCCCCAGCATTTT.

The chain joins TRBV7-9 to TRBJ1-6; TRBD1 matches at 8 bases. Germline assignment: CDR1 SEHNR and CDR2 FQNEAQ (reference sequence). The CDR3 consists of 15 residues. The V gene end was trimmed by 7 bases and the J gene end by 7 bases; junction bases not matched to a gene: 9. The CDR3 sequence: CASTSGTGSNSPLHF. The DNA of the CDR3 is TGTGCCAGCACCTCCGGGACAGGCTCGAATTCACCCCTCCACTTT. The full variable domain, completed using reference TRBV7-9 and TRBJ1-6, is DTGVSQNPRHKITKRGQNVTFRCDPISEHNRLYWYRQTLGQGPEFLTYFQNEAQLEKSRLLSDRFSAERPKGSFSTLEIQRTEQGDSAMYLCASTSGTGSNSPLHFGNGTRLTVT.